Reported below is one T cell receptor beta chain. These data originate in a study of identical twins. cDNA carried unique molecular identifiers, and a universal primer site was added by template switching. TCRdb processed the 5' RACE reads anew with MiXCR; each CDR3 protein has one entry. The sample has more than 400,000 distinct CDR3 sequences; approximately 16% are singletons. This CDR3 comprises 13 residues. V was shortened by 2 bases and J by 5 bases, with 6 bases between the two germline ends. CDR1 KGHSH and CDR2 LQKENI come from the germline V gene. These records were also assigned to another study, of yellow fever vaccine responses in identical twins.

The sequencing sample was made of CD4+ T cells sorted from blood. The chain couples TRBV18 to TRBJ1-4; unclear D gene. The clonotype comes from a woman aged 18-30 years in good health. The CDR3 loop is CASSPGMNEKLFF. The CDR3 DNA is TGTGCCAGCTCACCAGGGATGAATGAAAAACTGTTTTTT.